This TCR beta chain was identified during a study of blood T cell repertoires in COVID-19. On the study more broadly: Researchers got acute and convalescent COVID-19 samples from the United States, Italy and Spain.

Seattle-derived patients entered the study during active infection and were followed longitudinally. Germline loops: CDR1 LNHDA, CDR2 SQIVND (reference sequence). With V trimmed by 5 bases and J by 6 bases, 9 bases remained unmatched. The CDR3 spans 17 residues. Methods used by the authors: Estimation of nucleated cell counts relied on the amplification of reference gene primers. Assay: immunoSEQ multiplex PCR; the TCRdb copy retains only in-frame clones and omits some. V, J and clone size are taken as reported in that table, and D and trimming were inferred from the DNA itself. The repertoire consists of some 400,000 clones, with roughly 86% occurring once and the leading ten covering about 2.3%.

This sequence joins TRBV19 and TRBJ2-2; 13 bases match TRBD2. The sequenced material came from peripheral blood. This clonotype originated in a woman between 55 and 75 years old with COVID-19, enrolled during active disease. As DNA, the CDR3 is TGTGCCAGTAGTCCCTATAGACTAGCGGGGGGAGCCGGGGAGCTGTTTTTT. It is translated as CASSPYRLAGGAGELFF. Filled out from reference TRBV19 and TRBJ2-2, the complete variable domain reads DGGITQSPKYLFRKEGQNVTLSCEQNLNHDAMYWYRQDPGQGLRLIYYSQIVNDFQKGDIAEGYSVSREKKESFPLTVTSAQKNPTAFYLCASSPYRLAGGAGELFFGEGSRLTVL.